This TCR beta chain was retrieved from a study of CD8+ T cells in alopecia areata (dated 2018 in TCRdb). For the wider study: Treated patients were enrolled in an open-label pilot trial of oral tofacitinib, 5 to 10 mg twice daily, for moderate-to-severe alopecia areata. Tofacitinib was administered for 6 to 18 months, and 6 months of follow-up off drug were then conducted to assess delayed response and recurrence. High-throughput TCRbeta sequencing was used to examine T cell clonal expansion in alopecia areata in both the C3H/HeJ mouse model and human patients. On the human side, TCRbeta sequencing was run on scalp tissue and on sorted CD4+ and CD8+ peripheral blood T cells from healthy controls and from alopecia areata patients with either patchy or totalis/universalis disease. Biopsies were taken from tofacitinib-treated patients at baseline and again at 4 and 24 weeks into treatment, and several of those patients also had a later scalp biopsy. Clonality in the scalp was compared among normal scalp (n=4), patchy alopecia areata scalp (n=8), and alopecia totalis/universalis scalp (n=8). RNA was extracted with the PAXgene miRNA kit for fixed scalp, the miRNeasy kit for PBMCs, and the RNeasy kit for mouse skin. Amplification of TCRbeta CDR3 regions was done by immunoSEQ multiplex PCR using 35 Vbeta forward primers and 13 Jbeta reverse primers.

CDR1 SGHRS and CDR2 YFSETQ are derived from the germline V gene. V and J are truncated by 5 bases and 2 bases respectively, leaving an intervening sequence of 17 bases. From the cysteine through the phenylalanine, the CDR3 covers 15 amino acids. Only the CDR3 DNA is retained, 45 bases long and in frame from the first base. The protocol used for the library was the immunoSEQ multiplex PCR assay. For TCR sequencing, RNA was extracted from every sample and reverse transcribed into cDNA to serve as template. First-strand cDNA was synthesized using SuperScript III with a 2:1 mix of oligo-dT and random hexamers. A synthetic immune receptor repertoire was used to measure amplification bias, and any remaining bias was corrected computationally. The original pipeline was this. Raw reads were preprocessed for error removal, and CDR3 was defined according to IMGT conventions as running from the conserved cysteine to phenylalanine. To get clonality, Shannon entropy was normalized by log2 of the number of productive unique TCRs and the result was subtracted from 1. Whether scalp clones were CD4 or CD8 was inferred by matching scalp TCRbeta sequences against CD4 and CD8 repertoires sorted from blood. The immuneACCESS repertoire file appears here via TCRdb, limited to in-frame rearrangements. These files lack a portion of the clones; in checked studies, under half of the deficit traces to unresolved V genes, and the cause of the others is not known. For V, J and clone size, that table is used; D and trimming come from the DNA. This sample has tens of thousands of clones in its table, and roughly 57% of those were observed once. The top ten constitute about a sixth of the sample.

Overall study outcomes, separate from this receptor: Higher clonality and more expanded CD8+ clones were observed in lesional scalp than in normal scalp, particularly in alopecia totalis/universalis, a finding suggestive of antigenic drive. Shared TCR sequences between patients were less evident than in mice, which may be partly attributable to HLA diversity in the patient population. Scalp TCR repertoire analysis is complicated because resident alphabeta T cells in normal human skin are also sequenced, whereas mouse skin is dominated by gammadelta T cells.

The time point label corresponds to: baseline before oral tofacitinib. From alopecia areata patients, peripheral blood was collected along with lesional scalp punch biopsies. PBMCs were isolated by density centrifugation and stained for CD3, CD4 and CD8, and CD4+ and CD8+ T cells were sorted on a FACSAria. Comment on this clone: The antigen this receptor binds is unknown. No per-base quality is available; no much larger clone lies one base away.

The input for sequencing was CD8+ T cells sorted from blood, taken at week 0. The receptor was derived from a human donor with alopecia areata. This chain joins TRBV5-1 to TRBJ2-7; no D segment can be confidently identified. Read as DNA, the sequence is TGCGCCAGCAGGCCAATCTCACCATCGGCCTACGAGCAGTACTTC. Protein translation: CASRPISPSAYEQYF.